Each of the 20 T cell receptor beta chains below was sequenced from the same sample in a study of OX40 agonist ivuxolimab in advanced cancers. Profiled with immunoSEQ multiplex PCR; TCRdb holds only in-frame clones, not every one. The data contain 70,000 or so clones, 88% of them singletons. The sample here was CD4+ or CD8+ T cells sorted from blood, taken in a trial of the OX40 agonist ivuxolimab. These receptors were obtained from an adult with an advanced solid tumor such as melanoma, head and neck, liver or kidney cancer.

The V gene is TRBV4-1, the J gene TRBJ2-3; 12 nucleotides align to TRBD2. Germline loops: CDR1 MGHRA, CDR2 YSYEKL. The V and J ends lost 2 bases and 1 base, in that order; junction bases with no gene match: 1. This CDR3 is built from 16 residues. CDR3 DNA sequence: TGCGCCAGCAGCCAAAGACTAGCGGGGGGCACAGATACGCAGTATTTT. Translation gives CASSQRLAGGTDTQYF.

The chain has TRBV19 and TRBJ1-5, with unresolved D. V lost 6 bases, J lost 1 base, and 13 bases lay in between. The CDR3 extends over 15 amino acids. Germline V gene sequence: CDR1 LNHDA, CDR2 SQIVND (reference sequence). Written as DNA, the CDR3 is TGTGCCAGTAGACCTTACGGTCGGAGCAATCAGCCCCAGCATTTT. Its translation: CASRPYGRSNQPQHF.

The chain couples TRBV7-9 to TRBJ2-1; D gene ambiguous. The CDR3 loop spans 12 amino acids. Germline values: CDR1 SEHNR, CDR2 FQNEAQ (reference sequence). V gave up 3 bases and J gave up 9 bases, with 9 bases separating them. The CDR3, as DNA: TGTGCCAGCAGCTTTTCGAGCAGTGAGCAGTTCTTC. Its translation is CASSFSSSEQFF.

V and J are TRBV5-6 and TRBJ1-2, with D tentatively TRBD1 (6 bases). The germline V gene has CDR1 SGHDT and CDR2 YYEEEE. Deletions cut 2 bases from V and 8 bases from J, with 25 bases between. The CDR3 runs 17 residues. The CDR3 nucleotides read TGTGCCAGCAGCTTCGGCGGGGCCTTAGGATCAGGGGCAGGCTACACCTTC. As protein: CASSFGGALGSGAGYTF.

The J gene is TRBJ2-3, the V gene TRBV6-5, with a weak D call TRBD2 (6 bases). This CDR3 comprises 14 residues. CDR1 is MNHEY and CDR2 is SVGAGI in the germline V gene. V dropped 6 bases and J dropped 1 base, with 11 bases sitting between them. The CDR3 region is CASSATGGTDTQYF. The CDR3 region has the DNA TGTGCCAGCAGCGCTACGGGGGGCACAGATACGCAGTATTTT.

V gene TRBV11-3 combines with J gene TRBJ2-3, with 11 bases identical to TRBD2. Unmatched junction bases numbered 6, after V lost 5 bases and J lost 5 bases. The CDR3 length is 15 residues. CDR1 is SGHNT and CDR2 is YENEEA in the germline V gene. CDR3 in DNA: TGTGCCAGCAGCCTGGGTCTAGCGGGAGGAGATACGCAGTATTTT. Translation: CASSLGLAGGDTQYF.

The DNA of the CDR3 is TGTGCCAGCAGCCAAGGGGGACAGGAATATCAGCCCCAGCATTTT. Its translation is CASSQGGQEYQPQHF. The genes are TRBV5-4 and TRBJ1-5, with TRBD1 matching 8 bases. Germline V gene lookup returns CDR1 SGHNT and CDR2 YYREEE (reference sequence). The CDR3 sequence is 15 residues long. After removal of 4 bases from V and 5 bases from J, the junction contained 8 bases not matched to a gene.

The CDR3 loop is CASGTGFQETQYF. DNA of the CDR3: TGTGCCAGTGGAACAGGGTTCCAAGAGACCCAGTACTTC. The chain joins TRBV19 to TRBJ2-5; D might be TRBD1 (6 bases). The CDR3 spans 13 residues. Trimming left V 8 bases short and J 1 base short, with 11 bases between. Germline values: CDR1 LNHDA, CDR2 SQIVND (reference sequence).

This chain links TRBV18 with TRBJ1-2, with D perhaps matching TRBD1 (6 bases). Deletions cut 5 bases from V and 6 bases from J, with 19 bases between. The CDR3 runs to 15 residues. Germline V gives CDR1 KGHSH, CDR2 LQKENI. This CDR3 reads CASSSVQGLFDGYTF. CDR3 bases: TGTGCCAGCTCATCCGTACAGGGTCTATTCGATGGCTACACCTTC.

The genes are TRBV7-8 and TRBJ2-5; weak D call: TRBD2 (6 bases). CDR3 length: 13 amino acids. The germline gives CDR1 SGHVS, CDR2 FQNEAQ. V gave up 7 bases and J gave up 2 bases, with 11 bases separating them. CDR3 sequence (DNA): TGTGCCAGCACCCTGGGGGGACAAGAGACCCAGTACTTC. Translation gives CASTLGGQETQYF.

The chain uses TRBV5-6 and TRBJ1-1, with D hard to call. V was clipped by 0 bases and J by 4 bases, with 10 bases between them. Looked up from germline, CDR1 is SGHDT and CDR2 is YYEEEE. The CDR3 loop spans 14 amino acids. CDR3 protein: CASSLAGDGTEAFF. CDR3 sequence (DNA): TGTGCCAGCAGCTTGGCTGGGGATGGCACTGAAGCTTTCTTT.

This chain connects TRBV6-6 to TRBJ1-5, with TRBD1 matching 7 bases. This CDR3 comprises 16 residues. V was clipped by 7 bases and J by 6 bases; unmatched bases: 15. Germline lookup yields CDR1 MNHNY and CDR2 SVGAGI (reference sequence). This CDR3 reads CASTPRVRGQGQPQHF. CDR3 sequence (DNA): TGTGCCAGCACCCCCAGGGTAAGGGGGCAAGGTCAGCCCCAGCATTTT.

This clone appeared once. The chain joins TRBV21-1 to TRBJ2-3; the D segment call TRBD2 is taken from the table without a DNA check. TRBV21-1 is reported as a pseudogene. The CDR3 has 16 amino acids. The CDR3 loop is CASSKVRGGAGDTQYF. In DNA form, the CDR3 reads TGTGCCAGCAGCAAAGTCCGCGGGGGGGCCGGAGATACGCAGTATTTT.

The chain is built from TRBV5-1 and TRBJ2-3, with D unresolved. This CDR3 is 16 amino acids long. Germline V gene sequence: CDR1 SGHRS, CDR2 YFSETQ. The V and J ends lost 0 bases and 0 bases respectively, with 11 bases between them. As DNA, the CDR3 is TGCGCCAGCAGCTTGGGAACCCATTCTAGCACAGATACGCAGTATTTT. Translating gives CASSLGTHSSTDTQYF.

This sequence joins TRBV28 and TRBJ2-5; maybe TRBD2 (5 bases). Germline CDR1 reads MDHEN; CDR2 reads SYDVKM. V shed 4 bases and J shed 5 bases, with 17 bases lying between them. The CDR3 is 15 amino acids. The CDR3 protein is CASSSPRGFMETQYF. The CDR3 DNA sequence: TGTGCCAGCAGTTCCCCCCGAGGGTTTATGGAGACCCAGTACTTC.

CDR3 nucleotides: TGCAGCGTTGGTAAGCCAGGTTCCTACAATGAGCAGTTCTTC. This gives the protein CSVGKPGSYNEQFF. The chain uses TRBV29-1 and TRBJ2-1; D call uncertain. Trimming removed 4 bases at V and 1 base at J, with 11 bases between. The CDR3 has 14 residues. CDR1 and CDR2 from the germline V gene are SQVTM and ANQGSEA.

This chain uses TRBV18 with TRBJ1-2, with D hard to call. Trimming pared 4 bases from V and 3 bases from J, leaving 3 bases between. Per the germline V gene, CDR1 is KGHSH and CDR2 is LQKENI. The length of the CDR3 is 11 residues. The CDR3 sequence is CASSQDYGYTF. The DNA of the CDR3 is TGTGCCAGCTCACAGGACTATGGCTACACCTTC.

The chain links TRBV4-2 to TRBJ1-6; maybe TRBD1 (5 bases). With 4 bases removed from V and 7 bases from J, the gap between germline ends came to 20 bases. This CDR3 spans 17 amino acids. Germline V gene sequence: CDR1 LGHNA, CDR2 YNFKEQ. CDR3 in amino acids: CASSRPLGRSRNSPLHF. DNA for the CDR3: TGTGCCAGCAGCCGACCGTTGGGGCGGTCACGGAATTCACCCCTCCACTTT.

The chain links TRBV11-2 to TRBJ2-3; 8 bases fit TRBD1. The V gene's germline CDR1 is SGHAT and CDR2 FQNNGV. Trimming took 8 bases from V and 5 from J; bases not matched to a gene: 0. CDR3 size: 11 residues. The CDR3 nucleotides read TGTGCCAGCGGACAGGGAGATACGCAGTATTTT. It is translated as CASGQGDTQYF.

The chain combines TRBV5-6 with TRBJ2-3; maybe TRBD2 (6 bases). Germline CDR1 and CDR2: SGHDT and YYEEEE. The V gene lost 4 bases and the J gene lost 4 bases, with 10 bases spanning the gap. The CDR3 length is 13 residues. CDR3 loop: CASSLGEADTQYF. DNA for the CDR3: TGTGCCAGCAGCCTCGGGGAGGCAGATACGCAGTATTTT.